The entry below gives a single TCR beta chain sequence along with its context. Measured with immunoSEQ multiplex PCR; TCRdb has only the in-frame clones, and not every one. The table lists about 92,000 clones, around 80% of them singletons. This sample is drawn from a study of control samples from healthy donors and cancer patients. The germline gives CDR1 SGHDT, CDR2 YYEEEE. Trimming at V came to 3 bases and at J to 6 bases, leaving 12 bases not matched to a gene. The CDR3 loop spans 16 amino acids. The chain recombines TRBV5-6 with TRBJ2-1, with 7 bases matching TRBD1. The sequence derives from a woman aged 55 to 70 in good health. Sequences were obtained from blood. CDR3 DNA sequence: TGTGCCAGCAGCTCACGGCTAGGGGGCCCCTCCAATGAGCAGTTCTTC. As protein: CASSSRLGGPSNEQFF.